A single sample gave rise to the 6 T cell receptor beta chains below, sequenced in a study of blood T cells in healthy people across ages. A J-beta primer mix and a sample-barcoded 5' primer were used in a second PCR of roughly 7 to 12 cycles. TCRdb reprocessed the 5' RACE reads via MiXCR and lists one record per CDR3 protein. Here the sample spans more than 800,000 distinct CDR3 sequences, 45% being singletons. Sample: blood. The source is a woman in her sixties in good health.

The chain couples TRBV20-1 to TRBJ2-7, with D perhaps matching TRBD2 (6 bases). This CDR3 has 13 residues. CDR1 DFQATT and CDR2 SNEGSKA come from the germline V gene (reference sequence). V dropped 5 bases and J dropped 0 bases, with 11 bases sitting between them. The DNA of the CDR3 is TGCAGTGCTCCCGGGACTGACTCCTACGAGCAGTACTTC. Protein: CSAPGTDSYEQYF.

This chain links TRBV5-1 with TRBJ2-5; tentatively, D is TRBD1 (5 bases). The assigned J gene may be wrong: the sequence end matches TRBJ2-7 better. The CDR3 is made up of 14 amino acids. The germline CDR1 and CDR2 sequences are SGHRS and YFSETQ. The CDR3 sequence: CASSLELGADEQYF. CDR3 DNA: TGCGCCAGCAGCTTGGAGTTAGGGGCGGACGAGCAGTACTTC.

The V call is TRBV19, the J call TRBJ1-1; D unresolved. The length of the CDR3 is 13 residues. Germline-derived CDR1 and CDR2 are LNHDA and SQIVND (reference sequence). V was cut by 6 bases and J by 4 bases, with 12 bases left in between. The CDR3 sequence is CASSETPSTEAFF. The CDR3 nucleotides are TGTGCCAGTAGCGAAACCCCCAGCACTGAAGCTTTCTTT.

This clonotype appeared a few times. In DNA, the CDR3 is TGTGCCAGCAGCTTAGGCGGGGGCGTTTACGAGCAGTACTTC. Residues: CASSLGGGVYEQYF. The chain uses TRBV7-3 and TRBJ2-7, with TRBD2 as a possible D gene (7 bases). Germline V lookup: CDR1 SGHTA, CDR2 FQGTGA. This CDR3 contains 14 residues. V lost 2 bases and J lost 4, with 12 bases in between.

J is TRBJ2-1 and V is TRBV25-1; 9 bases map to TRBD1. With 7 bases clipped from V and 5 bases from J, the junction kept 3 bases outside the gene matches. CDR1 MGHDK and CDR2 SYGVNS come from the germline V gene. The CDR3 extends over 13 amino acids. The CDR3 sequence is CASTGQGNNEQFF. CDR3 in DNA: TGTGCCAGCACAGGACAGGGGAACAATGAGCAGTTCTTC.

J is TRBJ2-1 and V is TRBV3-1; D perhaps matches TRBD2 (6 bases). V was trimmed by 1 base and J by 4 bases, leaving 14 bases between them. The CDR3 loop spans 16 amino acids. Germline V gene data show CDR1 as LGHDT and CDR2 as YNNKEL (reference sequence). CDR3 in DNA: TGTGCCAGCAGCCAAGGAACCCGGGAGAAGTACAATGAGCAGTTCTTC. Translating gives CASSQGTREKYNEQFF.